This T cell receptor (beta chain) was sequenced for a study of blood T cell repertoires in COVID-19. Profiling relied on immunoSEQ multiplex PCR, and the TCRdb table lists in-frame clones only, not all of them. Among around 370,000 clones listed, around nine tenths were seen once. Germline CDR1 and CDR2: ENHRY and SYGVKD. Deletions cut 2 bases from V and 2 bases from J, with 7 bases between. The CDR3 is 13 residues long. The TCR originated in a woman under 30 who had recovered from COVID-19. Source material: peripheral blood. The genes are TRBV10-3 and TRBJ2-7, with a weak D call TRBD2 (5 bases). This CDR3 is CAISEDGTYEQYV. CDR3 nucleotides: TGTGCCATCAGTGAGGACGGGACCTACGAGCAGTACGTC.